This T cell receptor beta chain was obtained from a study of T cells in Graves' hyperthyroidism and ophthalmopathy. Across the study: Prior to any treatment, at the point of initial diagnosis, peripheral blood was collected.

In this sample, this clonotype turned up many times. Authors of the study amplified TCR beta CDR3 regions from RNA transcripts. The study used the HTBI primer set for a first-round RT-PCR of the TCR CDR3. TCRdb redid the calling of the multiplex PCR reads with MiXCR, one entry per CDR3 protein. The sample contains around 360,000 distinct CDR3 sequences, 13% to 15% of which appear only once. It was around 10 ml of fresh peripheral blood that supplied the PBMCs. The specimen was blood. The receptor was isolated from a woman aged 60-75 years with Graves' ophthalmopathy.

This CDR3 is CASSLALAGASTDTQYF. DNA for the CDR3: TGCGCCAGCAGCTTGGCTCTAGCGGGAGCTAGCACAGATACGCAGTATTTT. This chain connects TRBV5-1 to TRBJ2-3; 10 bases are a match to TRBD2. V shed 0 bases, J shed 0 bases, and the junction held 4 bases outside the gene matches. The germline V gene has CDR1 SGHRS and CDR2 YFSETQ. This CDR3 has 17 amino acids.